The 21 T cell receptor beta chains below were found in one sample sequenced in a study of early T cells in non-severe SARS-CoV-2 infection. Each CDR3 protein gets one entry after TCRdb re-called the 5' RACE reads with MiXCR. The sample lists about 97,000 distinct CDR3 sequences; approximately 11% were seen once. The sequences come from whole blood, collected at baseline. The receptors derive from an adult who was a healthcare worker with PCR-confirmed SARS-CoV-2 infection or an uninfected control (not recorded which).

This clonotype was observed a few times. V usage is TRBV7-8 and J usage is TRBJ2-1; D not certain. V gave up 1 base and J gave up 1 base, with 8 bases separating them. Germline CDR1 SGHVS, CDR2 FQNEAQ. This CDR3 region has 15 residues. The chain's CDR3 is CASSLGPASYNEQFF. The CDR3 DNA is TGTGCCAGCAGCTTAGGGCCCGCTTCCTACAATGAGCAGTTCTTC.

The CDR3 DNA follows: TGTGCCAGCAGTTTTGACAGAAACACAGATACGCAGTATTTT. Translation gives CASSFDRNTDTQYF. This rearrangement joins TRBV27 to TRBJ2-3; possibly TRBD1 for D (5 bases). The V gene lost 3 bases and the J gene lost 2 bases, with 9 bases spanning the gap. The CDR3 sequence is 14 residues long. CDR1 is MNHEY and CDR2 is SMNVEV in the germline V gene (reference sequence).

This clonotype was detected ten times or more. The chain is built from TRBV24-1 and TRBJ2-7; unclear D gene. CDR1 and CDR2 (germline): KGHDR, SFDVKD. The CDR3 runs to 15 residues. V dropped 2 bases and J dropped 0 bases, with 10 bases sitting between them. The chain's CDR3 is CATSDSKHSSYEQYF. Here the CDR3 DNA reads TGTGCCACCAGTGATTCCAAGCACAGCTCCTACGAGCAGTACTTC.

As for this clonotype: The junction and the germline gene differ at one end; a read error may be behind it. V and J are TRBV5-1 and TRBJ2-2; 10 nucleotides align to TRBD2. This CDR3 is 16 amino acids long. Per the germline V gene, CDR1 is SGHRS and CDR2 is YFSETQ. The chain's CDR3 is CASSSDTSGVTGEQFF. DNA of the CDR3: TGCGCCAGCAGCTCCGATACTAGCGGGGTAACCGGGGAGCAGTTTTTT.

This clonotype was seen at least ten times. V gene TRBV19 combines with J gene TRBJ2-2, with D unclear. V gave up 6 bases and J gave up 0 bases, with 8 bases separating them. The CDR3 is made up of 14 amino acids. Germline values: CDR1 LNHDA, CDR2 SQIVND (reference sequence). The CDR3 loop is CASSARANTGELFF. In nucleotides, the CDR3 is TGTGCCAGTAGCGCCCGAGCGAACACCGGGGAGCTGTTTTTT.

At least ten counts were recorded for this clonotype. This chain links TRBV7-2 with TRBJ1-2, with TRBD1 matching over 9 bases. Germline CDR1 SGHTA, CDR2 FQGNSA. This CDR3 contains 14 residues. With V trimmed by 3 bases and J by 4 bases, 3 bases remained unmatched. The CDR3 sequence is CASSLDRGGYGYTF. The CDR3 DNA is TGTGCCAGCAGCTTGGACAGGGGAGGCTATGGCTACACCTTC.

This clonotype was observed a few times. The gene calls are TRBV6-2 or TRBV6-3 and TRBJ2-1; TRBD2 matches at 9 bases. Trimming cost V 7 bases and J 0 bases; bases outside gene matches: 7. In germline, CDR1 is MNHEY, CDR2 SVGEGT. This CDR3 comprises 16 residues. The CDR3 loop is CASISAGGSSYNEQFF. Written as DNA, the CDR3 is TGTGCCAGCATATCGGCGGGAGGGAGCTCCTACAATGAGCAGTTCTTC.

V usage is TRBV5-1 and J usage is TRBJ1-1; TRBD1 matches 8 bases. V was clipped by 4 bases and J by 6 bases; unmatched bases: 8. The CDR3 is 14 amino acids. The germline V gene has CDR1 SGHRS and CDR2 YFSETQ. For the CDR3, the DNA is TGCGCCAGCAGCGCCGGACAGGGACTTTCTGAAGCTTTCTTT. This codes for CASSAGQGLSEAFF.

The DNA for the CDR3 is TGTGCCATCAGTGCCCGGACAGGGCCCTATGGCTACACCTTC. As protein: CAISARTGPYGYTF. The chain employs TRBV10-3 and TRBJ1-2, with 8 nucleotides matching TRBD1. Germline V gene data show CDR1 as ENHRY and CDR2 as SYGVKD. CDR3 size: 14 residues. The V gene end was trimmed by 4 bases and the J gene end by 4 bases; junction bases not matched to a gene: 5.

This clonotype came up many times. The rearrangement links TRBV2 to TRBJ2-1, with D tentatively TRBD1 (5 bases). Germline CDR1 and CDR2: SNHLY and FYNNEI. V dropped 6 bases and J dropped 10 bases, with 16 bases sitting between them. CDR3 length: 13 amino acids. DNA for the CDR3: TGTGCCAGCAGCACTCAGGGTTTAGGAGAGCAGTTCTTC. Residues: CASSTQGLGEQFF. Supplemented by reference TRBV2 and TRBJ2-1, the full variable domain reads EPEVTQTPSHQVTQMGQEVILRCVPISNHLYFYWYRQILGQKVEFLVSFYNNEISEKSEIFDDQFSVERPDGSNFTLKIRSTKLEDSAMYFCASSTQGLGEQFFGPGTRLTVL.

This clonotype appeared many times. V gene TRBV7-6 combines with J gene TRBJ2-1, with TRBD1 identical over 9 bases. The V gene's germline CDR1 is SGHVS and CDR2 FNYEAQ. Germline trimming cut 2 bases from V and 3 bases from J; bases unmatched to any gene: 5. The CDR3 has 16 amino acids. CDR3 protein: CASSLRGQGIYNEQFF. Written as DNA, the CDR3 is TGTGCCAGCAGCTTAAGGGGACAGGGTATCTACAATGAGCAGTTCTTC.

The count of this clonotype is one. This is likely a read error, given that the CDR3 carries no conserved phenylalanine or tryptophan at its end. V is TRBV30 and J is TRBJ1-1; possibly TRBD1 for D (6 bases). CDR3 length equals 14 residues. Per the germline V gene, CDR1 is GTSNPN and CDR2 is SVGIG (reference sequence). Trimming shortened V by 2 bases and J by 0 bases, and 10 bases separated the two germline ends. The CDR3 reads CAWSKDSLNTEAFI. CDR3 coding DNA: TGTGCCTGGAGTAAGGACAGCCTGAACACTGAAGCTTTCATT.

This chain connects TRBV20-1 to TRBJ2-7; 11 bases fit TRBD1. CDR1 and CDR2 from the germline V gene are DFQATT and SNEGSKA (reference sequence). CDR3 length: 16 residues. V was clipped by 0 bases and J by 2 bases; unmatched bases: 6. CDR3 protein: CSARDGGQGGTYEQYF. The CDR3 DNA sequence: TGCAGTGCTAGAGATGGGGGACAGGGGGGAACCTACGAGCAGTACTTC.

This clonotype was seen at least ten times. This rearrangement joins TRBV5-1 to TRBJ2-7; 7 nucleotides align to TRBD1. CDR1 SGHRS and CDR2 YFSETQ come from the germline V gene. The CDR3 length is 14 residues. Trimming took 1 base from V and 2 from J; bases not matched to a gene: 3. The CDR3 coding sequence is TGCGCCAGCAGCTTGCGGCAGGGGGCCTACGAGCAGTACTTC. It is translated as CASSLRQGAYEQYF.

There are a few counts of this clonotype. The rearrangement links TRBV20-1 to TRBJ2-1, with D possibly matching TRBD2 (5 bases). Trimming cost V 4 bases and J 2 bases, with 9 bases left between them. This CDR3 region has 13 residues. Germline loops: CDR1 DFQATT, CDR2 SNEGSKA (reference sequence). CDR3 sequence: CSATSGTYNEQFF. CDR3 sequence (DNA): TGCAGTGCTACGTCGGGGACCTACAATGAGCAGTTCTTC.

This clonotype was counted a few times. The chain recombines TRBV7-3 with TRBJ2-1; 8 bases agree with TRBD1. V trimming: 1 base; J trimming: 4 bases; junction bases outside the gene matches: 6. CDR1 and CDR2 (germline): SGHTA, FQGTGA. This CDR3 has 16 residues. The CDR3 sequence: CASSLNSGQVYNEQFF. CDR3 in DNA: TGTGCCAGCAGCTTAAATTCGGGACAGGTTTACAATGAGCAGTTCTTC.

This clonotype was observed many times. This chain joins TRBV27 and TRBJ2-7; D is unresolved. There are 14 residues in the CDR3. CDR1 is MNHEY, CDR2 SMNVEV, per germline (reference sequence). With 0 bases removed from V and 0 bases from J, the gap between germline ends came to 6 bases. The CDR3 reads CASSLSFSSYEQYF. The DNA of the CDR3 is TGTGCCAGCAGTTTATCTTTCAGCTCCTACGAGCAGTACTTC.

This clonotype came up many times. This chain connects TRBV9 to TRBJ1-3, with D possibly being TRBD1 (6 bases). The V gene's germline CDR1 is SGDLS and CDR2 YYNGEE. This CDR3 has 16 residues. With 0 bases removed from V and 3 bases from J, the gap between germline ends came to 13 bases. CDR3 sequence (DNA): TGTGCCAGCAGCGTAGCTACCGGGACACTTGGAAACACCATATATTTT. Protein: CASSVATGTLGNTIYF.

There are a few counts of this clonotype. The chain employs TRBV7-3 and TRBJ2-5; 7 bases line up with TRBD2. This CDR3 is built from 13 residues. Trimming at V came to 4 bases and at J to 5 bases, leaving 4 bases not matched to a gene. Germline lookup yields CDR1 SGHTA and CDR2 FQGTGA. The CDR3 sequence: CASSSPGGETQYF. DNA for the CDR3: TGTGCCAGCAGCTCTCCCGGGGGGGAGACCCAGTACTTC. The whole variable domain, filled in from reference TRBV7-3 and TRBJ2-5, reads GAGVSQTPSNKVTEKGKYVELRCDPISGHTALYWYRQSLGQGPEFLIYFQGTGAADDSGLPNDRFFAVRPEGSVSTLKIQRTERGDSAVYLCASSSPGGETQYFGPGTRLLVL.

This clonotype was seen only a few times. The rearrangement links TRBV3-1 to TRBJ2-3, with TRBD1 matching over 8 bases. This CDR3 comprises 16 residues. J was trimmed by 7 bases and V by 2 bases; bases with no gene match: 11. CDR1 and CDR2 (germline): LGHDT, YNNKEL (reference sequence). This CDR3 is CASSQRTGKPGNTQYF. For the CDR3, the DNA is TGTGCCAGCAGCCAACGGACAGGGAAGCCCGGGAATACGCAGTATTTT.

This chain connects TRBV19 to TRBJ1-2, with unresolved D. The CDR3 is made up of 13 amino acids. Germline values: CDR1 LNHDA, CDR2 SQIVND (reference sequence). The V end lost 5 bases, the J end lost 6 bases, and 13 bases lay between the germline ends. The chain's CDR3 is CASSWLGGDGYTF. In nucleotides, the CDR3 is TGTGCCAGTAGTTGGTTGGGTGGTGATGGCTACACCTTC.